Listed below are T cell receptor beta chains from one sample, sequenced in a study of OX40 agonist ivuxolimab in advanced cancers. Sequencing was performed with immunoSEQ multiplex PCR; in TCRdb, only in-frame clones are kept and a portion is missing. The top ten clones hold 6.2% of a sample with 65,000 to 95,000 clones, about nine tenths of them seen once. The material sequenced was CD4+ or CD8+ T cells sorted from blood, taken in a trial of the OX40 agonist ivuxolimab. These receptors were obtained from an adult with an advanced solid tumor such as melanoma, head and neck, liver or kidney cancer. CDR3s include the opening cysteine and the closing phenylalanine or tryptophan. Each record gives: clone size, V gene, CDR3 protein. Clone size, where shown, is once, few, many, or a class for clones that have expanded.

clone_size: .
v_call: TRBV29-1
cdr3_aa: CSVERAGPSYNEQFF

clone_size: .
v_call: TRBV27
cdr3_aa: CASRGNEKLFF

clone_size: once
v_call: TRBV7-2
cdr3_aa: CASSLGTGLNEKLFF

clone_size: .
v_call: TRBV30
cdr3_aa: CAWSLLAGGNTGELFF

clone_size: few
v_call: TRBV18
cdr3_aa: CASSPKTNYGYTF

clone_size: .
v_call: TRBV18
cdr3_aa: CASSSVAGGYNEQFF

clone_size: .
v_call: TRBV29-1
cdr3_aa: CSANRGETQYF

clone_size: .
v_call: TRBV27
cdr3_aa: CASSWTVAGGPGIQYF

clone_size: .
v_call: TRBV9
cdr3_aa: CASRPDFSGNTIYF

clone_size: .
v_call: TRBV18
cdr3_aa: CASSPREAKKSEQYF

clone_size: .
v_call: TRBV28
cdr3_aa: CASSQMARRTLYEQYF

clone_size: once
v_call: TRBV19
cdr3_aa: CASSHSGGAQSNQPQHF

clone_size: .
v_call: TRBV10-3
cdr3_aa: CAISHRGLGETQYF

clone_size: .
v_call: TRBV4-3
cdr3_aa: CASSQEPGANRFF

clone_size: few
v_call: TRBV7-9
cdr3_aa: CASSLAWAGTPGYTF

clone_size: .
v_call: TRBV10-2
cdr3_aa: CASGLTGGNGYTF

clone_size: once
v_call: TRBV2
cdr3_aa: CASSERQGGTGELFF

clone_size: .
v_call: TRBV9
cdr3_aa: CASSPRGGTDTQYF

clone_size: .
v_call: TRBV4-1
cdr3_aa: CASSQEWSRANYGYTF